Listed here are 6 T cell receptor beta chains from one sample, sequenced in a study of blood T cell repertoires in COVID-19. Generated by immunoSEQ multiplex PCR, the TCRdb table keeps only in-frame clones and is missing some. The table shows nearly 250,000 clones, with about 84% occurring only once. Input material: PBMCs or T cells enriched from blood (not recorded which). All receptors derive from a woman aged 45-65 years who had recovered from COVID-19.

This chain connects TRBV12-3 or TRBV12-4 to TRBJ1-2, with D uncertain. This CDR3 region has 12 residues. The ends were cut back, 5 bases at V and 8 bases at J, with 12 bases in the middle. The CDR3 nucleotides are TGTGCCAGCAGTCCTCCCGGGGTCGGCTACACCTTC. Protein product: CASSPPGVGYTF.

CDR3 loop: CASSSDRGSSNYGYTF. For the CDR3, the DNA is TGTGCCAGCAGCTCGGACAGGGGGTCTTCTAACTATGGCTACACCTTC. The V gene is TRBV11-2, the J gene TRBJ1-2; 10 bases are shared with TRBD1. CDR1 SGHAT and CDR2 FQNNGV come from the germline V gene. This CDR3 has 16 amino acids. V lost 4 bases to trimming and J lost 0 bases; unmatched junction nucleotides: 5.

The chain couples TRBV6-5 to TRBJ2-1; tentative D call: TRBD2 (5 bases). The CDR3 extends over 12 amino acids. Germline CDR1 reads MNHEY; CDR2 reads SVGAGI. Deletions cut 6 bases from V and 7 bases from J, with 10 bases between. This CDR3 reads CASSRTVNEQFF. CDR3 nucleotide sequence: TGTGCCAGCAGCCGGACTGTAAATGAGCAGTTCTTC.

The rearrangement links TRBV6-5 to TRBJ1-6, with a tentative D call TRBD1 (5 bases). The length of the CDR3 is 12 residues. Per germline, CDR1 MNHEY and CDR2 SVGAGI. Trimming removed 6 bases at V and 11 bases at J, with 11 bases between. As DNA, the CDR3 is TGTGCCAGCAGACCAGGGTTGGCACCCCTCCACTTT. This sequence encodes CASRPGLAPLHF.

A single count supports this clone. The chain uses TRBV28 and TRBJ2-7; unclear D gene. V lost 3 bases to trimming and J lost 3 bases, with 3 bases between them. Germline lookup yields CDR1 MDHEN and CDR2 SYDVKM. The CDR3 runs 11 residues. The CDR3 loop reads CASSFYYEQYF. CDR3 in DNA: TGTGCCAGCAGTTTCTACTACGAGCAGTACTTC.

The V and J genes are TRBV7-2 and TRBJ1-6; TRBD1 aligns across 7 bases. This CDR3 is 15 amino acids long. Germline-derived CDR1 and CDR2 are SGHTA and FQGNSA. After removal of 4 bases from V and 4 bases from J, the junction contained 4 bases not matched to a gene. In DNA, the CDR3 is TGTGCCAGCAGCTCCAGACAGGGTTATAATTCACCCCTCCACTTT. Translation gives CASSSRQGYNSPLHF.